The present entry profiles one T cell receptor (beta chain) with its context. The data were produced by immunoSEQ multiplex PCR, yet TCRdb's version contains in-frame clones alone and is incomplete. The table includes about 44,000 clones, about 85% detected once. The sample belongs to a study of OX40 agonist ivuxolimab in advanced cancers. Study as a whole: At doses from 0.01 to 10 mg/kg, patients were given intravenous ivuxolimab every 2 weeks.

The sequence was obtained from an adult with an advanced solid tumor such as melanoma, head and neck, liver or kidney cancer. Specimen: CD4+ or CD8+ T cells sorted from blood, collected in a trial of the OX40 agonist ivuxolimab.

Written as DNA, the CDR3 is TGTGCCAGCAGCTTCGGGGGAGAGTACAATGAGCAGTTCTTC. It yields the protein CASSFGGEYNEQFF. The chain recombines TRBV7-6 with TRBJ2-1, with TRBD2 as a possible D gene (6 bases). The V end was cut by 3 bases, the J end by 4 bases, with 10 bases between. Germline-derived CDR1 and CDR2 are SGHVS and FNYEAQ. The CDR3 runs 14 residues.